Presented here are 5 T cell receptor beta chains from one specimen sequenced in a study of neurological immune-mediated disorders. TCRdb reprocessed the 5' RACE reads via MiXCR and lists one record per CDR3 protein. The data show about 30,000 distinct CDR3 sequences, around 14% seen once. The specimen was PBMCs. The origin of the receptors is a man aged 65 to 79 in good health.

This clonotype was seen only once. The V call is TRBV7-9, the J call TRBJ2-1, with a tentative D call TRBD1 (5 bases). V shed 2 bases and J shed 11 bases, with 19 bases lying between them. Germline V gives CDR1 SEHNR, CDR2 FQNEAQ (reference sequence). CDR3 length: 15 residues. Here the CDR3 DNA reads TGTGCCAGCAGCTTAAGGGGCGGCGTGGGCGCTAAGCAGTTCTTC. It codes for CASSLRGGVGAKQFF. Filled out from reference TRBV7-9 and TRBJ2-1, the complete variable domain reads DTGVSQNPRHKITKRGQNVTFRCDPISEHNRLYWYRQTLGQGPEFLTYFQNEAQLEKSRLLSDRFSAERPKGSFSTLEIQRTEQGDSAMYLCASSLRGGVGAKQFFGPGTRLTVL.

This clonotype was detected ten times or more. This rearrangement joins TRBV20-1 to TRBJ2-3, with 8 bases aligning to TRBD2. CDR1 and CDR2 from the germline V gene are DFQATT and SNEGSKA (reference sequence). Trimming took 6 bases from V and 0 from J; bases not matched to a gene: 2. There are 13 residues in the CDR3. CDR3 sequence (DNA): TGCAGTGCCGGGGGGGGGAGCACAGATACGCAGTATTTT. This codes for CSAGGGSTDTQYF.

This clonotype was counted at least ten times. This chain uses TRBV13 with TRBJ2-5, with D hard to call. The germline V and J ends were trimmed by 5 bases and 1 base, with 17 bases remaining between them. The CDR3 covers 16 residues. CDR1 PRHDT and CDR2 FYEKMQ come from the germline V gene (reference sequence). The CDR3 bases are TGTGCCAGCAGCGCCGAACCCTCATTCACCCAAGAGACCCAGTACTTC. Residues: CASSAEPSFTQETQYF.

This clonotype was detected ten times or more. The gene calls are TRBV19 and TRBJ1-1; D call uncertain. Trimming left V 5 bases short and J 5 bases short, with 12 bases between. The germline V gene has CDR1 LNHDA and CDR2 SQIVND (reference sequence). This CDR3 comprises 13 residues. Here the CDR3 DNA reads TGTGCCAGTAGTTTCTCCAGCATTACTGAAGCTTTCTTT. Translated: CASSFSSITEAFF.

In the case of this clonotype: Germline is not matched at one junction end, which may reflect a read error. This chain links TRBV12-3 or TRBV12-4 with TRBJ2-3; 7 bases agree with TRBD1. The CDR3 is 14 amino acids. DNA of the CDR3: TGCGCCAGCAACACCGGGACAGCCGCGGATACGCAGTATTTT. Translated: CASNTGTAADTQYF.